This is a list of T cell receptor beta chains from one sample in a study of tumor T cells in aggressive B-cell lymphoma. The method was immunoSEQ multiplex PCR; TCRdb's version includes in-frame clones alone and lacks a portion of them. This table holds hundreds of clones, more than 80% found once. Input material: tumor tissue. All receptors derive from an adult with diffuse large B cell lymphoma. Each CDR3 is given with its conserved first and last residue.

J | V | CDR3
TRBJ1-5 | TRBV27 | CASSLDREGNQPQHF
TRBJ2-7 | TRBV10-3 | CAVSGTGGLEQYF
TRBJ2-7 | TRBV10-1 | CARAGRYEQYF
TRBJ2-2 | TRBV6-5 | CASSSPSGGPGELFF
TRBJ1-2 | TRBV5-6 | CASSWQTGPEGYTF
TRBJ2-1 | TRBV7-3 | CASSLTVNNEQFF
TRBJ2-7 | TRBV10-1 | CASRPGTRVYEQYF
TRBJ2-5 | TRBV5-1 | CASSLAGGRQETQYF
TRBJ1-5 | TRBV6-1 | CASSVGGTGGYQPQHF
TRBJ2-2 | TRBV15 | CATGGTSVGTGELFF
TRBJ1-2 | TRBV9 | CASSPGVGYTF
TRBJ2-3 | TRBV19 | CASKPSGGTTDTQYF
TRBJ2-4 | TRBV19 | CASSRYQGIENIQYF
TRBJ1-2 | TRBV18 | CASSDDTLYGYTF
TRBJ2-3 | TRBV2 | CASNRDYTDTQYF
TRBJ2-1 | TRBV29-1 | CSVGGDLRVNEQFF
TRBJ2-2 | TRBV18 | CASSPGQGSNTGELFF
TRBJ1-5 | TRBV5-3 | CARMGQGGDSNQPQHF
TRBJ2-3 | TRBV7-8 | CASSLGLSFRTDTQYF
TRBJ1-3 | TRBV7-9 | CASSLQGAGNTIYF
TRBJ1-3 | TRBV6-5 | CASSFRQGGNTIYF
TRBJ2-3 | TRBV13 | CASSILGGAISDTQYF
TRBJ2-1 | TRBV7-9 | CASSPSPLAGLYNEQFF
TRBJ2-7 | TRBV10-1 | CASSKGQAYEQYF
TRBJ1-2 | TRBV30 | CAWRAPGQGFGYTF
TRBJ1-1 | TRBV7-8 | CASSSTKTGERLTEAFF
TRBJ2-7 | TRBV10-1 | CASSPGQSYEQYF
TRBJ2-3 | TRBV28 | CASSVTSGSGPDTQYF
TRBJ2-2 | TRBV10-3 | CAIGGQGLTGELFF
TRBJ2-6 | TRBV14 | CASSQGGVTGANVLTF